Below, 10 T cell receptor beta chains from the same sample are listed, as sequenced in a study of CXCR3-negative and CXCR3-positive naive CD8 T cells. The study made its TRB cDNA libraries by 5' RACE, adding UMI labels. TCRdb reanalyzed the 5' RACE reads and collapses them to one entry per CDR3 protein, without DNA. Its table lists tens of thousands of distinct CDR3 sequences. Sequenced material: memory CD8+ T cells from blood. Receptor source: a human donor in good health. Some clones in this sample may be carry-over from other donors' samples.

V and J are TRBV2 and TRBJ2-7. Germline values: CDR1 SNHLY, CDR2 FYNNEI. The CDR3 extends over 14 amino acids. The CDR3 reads CASSERGSVYEQYF.

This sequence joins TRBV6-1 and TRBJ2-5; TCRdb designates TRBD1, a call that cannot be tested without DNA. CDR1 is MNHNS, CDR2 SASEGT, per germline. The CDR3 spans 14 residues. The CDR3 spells CASSDRYPPETQYF.

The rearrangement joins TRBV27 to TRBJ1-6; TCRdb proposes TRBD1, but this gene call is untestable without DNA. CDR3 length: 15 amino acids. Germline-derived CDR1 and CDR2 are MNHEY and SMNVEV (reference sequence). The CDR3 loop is CASSLYSGYNSPLHF.

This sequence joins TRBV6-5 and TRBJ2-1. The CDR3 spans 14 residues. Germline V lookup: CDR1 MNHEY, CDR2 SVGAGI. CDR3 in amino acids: CASSLYAMANEQFF.

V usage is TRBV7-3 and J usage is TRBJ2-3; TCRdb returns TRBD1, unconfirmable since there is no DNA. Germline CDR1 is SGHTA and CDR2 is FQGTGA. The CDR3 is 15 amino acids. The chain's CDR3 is CASSATGGEADTQYF.

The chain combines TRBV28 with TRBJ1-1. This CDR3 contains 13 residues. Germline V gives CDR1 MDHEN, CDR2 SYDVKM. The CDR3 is CASSLGWSTEAFF.

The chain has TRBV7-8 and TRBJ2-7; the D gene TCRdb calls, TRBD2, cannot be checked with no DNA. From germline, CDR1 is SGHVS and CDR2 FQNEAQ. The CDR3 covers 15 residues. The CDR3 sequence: CASSLASGGHYEQYF.

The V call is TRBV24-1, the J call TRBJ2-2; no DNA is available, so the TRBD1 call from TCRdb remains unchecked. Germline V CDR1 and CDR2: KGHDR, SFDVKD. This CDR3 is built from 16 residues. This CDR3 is CATSDPDRANTGELFF.

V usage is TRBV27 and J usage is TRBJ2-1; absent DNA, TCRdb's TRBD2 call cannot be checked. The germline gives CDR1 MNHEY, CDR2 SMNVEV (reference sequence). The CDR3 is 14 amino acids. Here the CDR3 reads CATSRTGGPDEQFF.

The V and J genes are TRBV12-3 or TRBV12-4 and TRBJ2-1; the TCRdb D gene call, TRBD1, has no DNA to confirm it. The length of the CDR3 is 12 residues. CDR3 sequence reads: CASTLDPREQFF.